This T cell receptor beta chain originates from a study of shared clonotypes between healthy human individuals. Study overall: Donors had three CD4 naive, three CD4 memory, two CD8 naive and one CD8 memory plate apiece. Notes on the study in general: What naive subsets generally showed was a larger estimated richness than memory subsets showed.

Terminally differentiated effector memory CD45RA+ cells were excluded from the naive CD8 cells, which were CD45RO-negative and positively selected for CCR7. V lost 8 bases to trimming and J lost 3 bases, with 18 bases between them. Looked up from germline, CDR1 is SEHNR and CDR2 is FQNEAQ (reference sequence). The CDR3 runs 15 residues. As regards this clone: Its antigen is still unknown.

The protocol was immunoSEQ multiplex PCR, while the TCRdb copy is restricted to in-frame clones and leaves out a portion. The sample lists about 2.1 million clones; just under 95% were seen once. The sample consisted of naive CD8+ T cells from PBMCs. The receptor's source is a man aged 18 to 29 in good health. Some clones in this sample may be carry-over from other donors' samples. V gene TRBV7-9 combines with J gene TRBJ2-3; no definite D call. The CDR3 coding sequence is TGTGCCAGCCACCCCCCGCTCGGTAAGACAGATACGCAGTATTTT. It yields the protein CASHPPLGKTDTQYF. Combining the CDR3 with reference TRBV7-9 and TRBJ2-3 gives the whole variable domain DTGVSQNPRHKITKRGQNVTFRCDPISEHNRLYWYRQTLGQGPEFLTYFQNEAQLEKSRLLSDRFSAERPKGSFSTLEIQRTEQGDSAMYLCASHPPLGKTDTQYFGPGTRLTVL.